This T cell receptor beta chain was retrieved from a study of blood T cell repertoires in COVID-19. Looking at the study overall: The analysed material was cDNA or gDNA that came from T cells, B-cell-depleted T cells, or PBMCs.

Germline CDR1 MGHDK, CDR2 SYGVNS. Trimming removed 0 bases from V and 10 bases from J, with 4 bases in between. The CDR3 is 11 amino acids. Authors' data handling: Scientists estimated how many nucleated cells there were by amplifying reference gene primers. Assay used: immunoSEQ multiplex PCR; TCRdb lists only in-frame clones, some missing. V and J calls and clone size come straight from that table; D and trimming were deduced from the DNA. The profile shows fewer than 350,000 clones, roughly nine tenths of them singletons. The source of this sequence is a woman in her sixties or seventies with COVID-19, enrolled during active disease. The material sequenced was peripheral blood. This chain uses TRBV25-1 with TRBJ2-1; D unresolved. The chain's CDR3 is CASSEYVEQFF. Written as DNA, the CDR3 is TGTGCCAGCAGTGAATATGTAGAGCAGTTCTTC.